These 9 T cell receptor beta chains originate from one sample sequenced in a study of T-cell memory formation after mild COVID-19. A single record per CDR3 protein comes from TCRdb applying MiXCR to the 5' RACE reads. The sample lists about 290,000 distinct CDR3 sequences; roughly 15% were seen once. The sequenced sample was PBMCs or a T cell subset sorted from them (not recorded which). These receptors all stem from a man between 18 and 29 years old who had mild COVID-19 (a few samples of this study predate the infection). Cell type and time point are not known.

In this sample, this clonotype turned up a few times. The rearrangement links TRBV4-3 to TRBJ2-5; no clear D gene. The CDR3 is 15 residues long. V lost 0 bases and J 7 bases, leaving 15 bases between the germline ends. Germline CDR1 LGHNA, CDR2 YSLEER. CDR3 bases: TGCGCCAGCAGCCAAGATACGGCCCTCAGGCGGACCCAGTACTTC. This encodes CASSQDTALRRTQYF.

This clonotype was picked up a small number of times. The V gene is TRBV7-9, the J gene TRBJ2-5; 14 nucleotides match TRBD2. Per germline, CDR1 SEHNR and CDR2 FQNEAQ (reference sequence). The CDR3 consists of 16 residues. J gave up 1 base and V 5 bases, and 3 bases lay outside the gene matches. The CDR3 nucleotides are TGTGCCAGCAGCCAGGGACTAGCGGGGGTCCAAGAGACCCAGTACTTC. It yields the protein CASSQGLAGVQETQYF.

This clonotype was counted ten times or more. The genes are TRBV5-1 and TRBJ2-2; D possibly corresponds to TRBD2 (7 bases). The V end was cut by 4 bases, the J end by 2 bases, with 18 bases between. CDR3 length: 17 amino acids. The germline V gene has CDR1 SGHRS and CDR2 YFSETQ. The CDR3 spells CASSQTTAGANTGELFF. CDR3 coding DNA: TGCGCCAGCAGCCAAACAACTGCGGGGGCAAACACCGGGGAGCTGTTTTTT. The whole variable domain, filled in from reference TRBV5-1 and TRBJ2-2, reads KAGVTQTPRYLIKTRGQQVTLSCSPISGHRSVSWYQQTPGQGLQFLFEYFSETQRNKGNFPGRFSGRQFSNSRSEMNVSTLELGDSALYLCASSQTTAGANTGELFFGEGSRLTVL.

This clonotype has a handful of counts. The J gene is TRBJ2-7, the V gene TRBV4-2; D is unresolved. Per germline, CDR1 LGHNA and CDR2 YNFKEQ. The CDR3 consists of 16 residues. V was clipped by 4 bases and J by 1 base, with 17 bases between them. The CDR3 DNA is TGTGCCAGCAGCCCCGCTGTAGGCTCCAGTTCCTACGAGCAGTACTTC. Its protein product is CASSPAVGSSSYEQYF.

The chain combines TRBV5-8 with TRBJ2-5, with 11 bases matching TRBD2. Trimming at V came to 3 bases and at J to 3 bases, leaving 4 bases not matched to a gene. The germline gives CDR1 SGHTS, CDR2 YDEGEE. The CDR3 covers 15 residues. DNA of the CDR3: TGTGCCAGCAGCTACCCGGGACTAGCGGAAGAGACCCAGTACTTC. It specifies CASSYPGLAEETQYF.

This clonotype has a count of ten or more. The chain uses TRBV20-1 and TRBJ2-3, with 8 bases identical to TRBD2. This CDR3 has 16 amino acids. Germline V gives CDR1 DFQATT, CDR2 SNEGSKA (reference sequence). Unmatched junction bases numbered 16, after V lost 6 bases and J lost 5 bases. CDR3 region: CSAPKVQRGRKDTQYF. CDR3 nucleotides: TGCAGTGCCCCGAAGGTCCAGCGGGGGAGGAAAGATACGCAGTATTTT.

In this sample, this clonotype turned up many times. V gene TRBV5-4 combines with J gene TRBJ1-6; D not resolved. CDR1 and CDR2 from the germline V gene are SGHNT and YYREEE (reference sequence). Trimming cost V 4 bases and J 14 bases, with 22 bases left between them. CDR3 length: 15 amino acids. The CDR3 nucleotides are TGTGCCAGCAGCCCCGGGTTGGAACACGGTTTTTCCCTCCACTTT. Protein product: CASSPGLEHGFSLHF.

CDR3 coding DNA: TGCAGTGCTAGTGCCGTTCGATCCTACAATGAGCAGTTCTTC. Translating it yields CSASAVRSYNEQFF. The V and J genes are TRBV20-1 and TRBJ2-1, with unresolved D. Germline V gene sequence: CDR1 DFQATT, CDR2 SNEGSKA (reference sequence). V shed 3 bases and J shed 1 base, with 10 bases lying between them. The CDR3 is 14 amino acids.

The V gene is TRBV5-1, the J gene TRBJ2-3; D is uncertain. The CDR3 is 14 amino acids. V lost 4 bases to trimming and J lost 2 bases, with 11 bases between them. Germline V gives CDR1 SGHRS, CDR2 YFSETQ. Here the CDR3 DNA reads TGCGCCAGCAGCACCCTTGGGTACACAGATACGCAGTATTTT. It codes for CASSTLGYTDTQYF.